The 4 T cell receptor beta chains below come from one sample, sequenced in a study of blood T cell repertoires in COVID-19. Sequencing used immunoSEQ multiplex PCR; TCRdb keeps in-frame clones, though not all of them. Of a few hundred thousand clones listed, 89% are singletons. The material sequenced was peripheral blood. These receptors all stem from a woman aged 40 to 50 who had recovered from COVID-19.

CDR3 DNA: TGTGCCAGCATAGGGACAGGGGCCCTATCCACTGAAGCTTTCTTT. Translating it yields CASIGTGALSTEAFF. The V call is TRBV6-5, the J call TRBJ1-1; TRBD1 aligns across 10 bases. The CDR3 consists of 15 residues. CDR1 is MNHEY, CDR2 SVGAGI, per germline. V shed 7 bases and J 4 bases; nucleotides not matched to a gene: 9.

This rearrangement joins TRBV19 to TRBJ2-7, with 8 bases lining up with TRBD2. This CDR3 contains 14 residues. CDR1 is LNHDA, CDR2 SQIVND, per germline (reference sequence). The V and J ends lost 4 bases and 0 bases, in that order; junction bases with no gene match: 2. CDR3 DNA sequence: TGTGCCAGTAGTAGCGGGAGGACCTCCTACGAGCAGTACTTC. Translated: CASSSGRTSYEQYF.

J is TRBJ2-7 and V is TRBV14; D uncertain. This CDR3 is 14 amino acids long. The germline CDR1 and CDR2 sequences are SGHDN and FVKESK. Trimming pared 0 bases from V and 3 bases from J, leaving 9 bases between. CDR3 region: CASSQDLANYEQYF. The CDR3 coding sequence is TGTGCCAGCAGCCAAGATTTGGCCAACTACGAGCAGTACTTC. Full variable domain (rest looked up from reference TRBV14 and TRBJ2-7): EAGVTQFPSHSVIEKGQTVTLRCDPISGHDNLYWYRRVMGKEIKFLLHFVKESKQDESGMPNNRFLAERTGGTYSTLKVQPAELEDSGVYFCASSQDLANYEQYFGPGTRLTVT.

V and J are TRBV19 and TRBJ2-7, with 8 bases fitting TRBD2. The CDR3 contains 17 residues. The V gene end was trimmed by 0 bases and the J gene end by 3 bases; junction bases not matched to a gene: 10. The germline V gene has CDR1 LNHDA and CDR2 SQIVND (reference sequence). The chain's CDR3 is CASSIDASRSGSYEQYF. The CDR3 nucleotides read TGTGCCAGTAGTATAGATGCGAGCCGGAGCGGGAGCTACGAGCAGTACTTC. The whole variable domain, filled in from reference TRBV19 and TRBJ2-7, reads DGGITQSPKYLFRKEGQNVTLSCEQNLNHDAMYWYRQDPGQGLRLIYYSQIVNDFQKGDIAEGYSVSREKKESFPLTVTSAQKNPTAFYLCASSIDASRSGSYEQYFGPGTRLTVT.